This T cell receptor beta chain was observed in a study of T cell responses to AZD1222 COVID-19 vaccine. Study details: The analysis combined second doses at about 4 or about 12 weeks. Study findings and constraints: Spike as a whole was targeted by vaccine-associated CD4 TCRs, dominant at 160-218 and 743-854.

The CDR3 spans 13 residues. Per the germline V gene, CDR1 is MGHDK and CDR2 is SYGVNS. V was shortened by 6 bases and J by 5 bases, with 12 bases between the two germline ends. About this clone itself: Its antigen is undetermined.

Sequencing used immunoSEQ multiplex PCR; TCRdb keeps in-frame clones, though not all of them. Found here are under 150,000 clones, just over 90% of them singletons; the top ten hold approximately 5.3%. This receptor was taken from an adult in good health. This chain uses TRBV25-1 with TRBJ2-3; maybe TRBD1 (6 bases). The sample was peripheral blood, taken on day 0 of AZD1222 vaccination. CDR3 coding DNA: TGTGCCAGCAGGACAGGAGGAGGAGATACGCAGTATTTT. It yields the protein CASRTGGGDTQYF.